Each of the 8 T cell receptor beta chains below was sequenced from the same sample in a study of T-cell memory formation after mild COVID-19. One entry per CDR3 protein results from TCRdb running MiXCR on the 5' RACE reads. The sample lists under 300,000 distinct CDR3 sequences; about 17% were seen once. What was sequenced was PBMCs or a T cell subset sorted from them (not recorded which). Receptors originate from a man aged 18 to 30 who had mild COVID-19 (a few samples of this study predate the infection). Cell type and time point are not known.

V gene TRBV12-3 or TRBV12-4 combines with J gene TRBJ2-7; D might be TRBD1 or TRBD2, each matching 6 bases. Trimming removed 2 bases from V and 4 bases from J, with 15 bases in between. The length of the CDR3 is 15 residues. CDR3 residues: CASSLRGPAGYEQYF. For the CDR3, the DNA is TGTGCCAGCAGTTTACGGGGGCCCGCCGGATACGAGCAGTACTTC.

V usage is TRBV20-1 and J usage is TRBJ2-6; D not certain. V was pared by 3 bases and J by 4 bases, with 7 bases between. Germline CDR1 is DFQATT and CDR2 is SNEGSKA (reference sequence). The CDR3 has 13 residues. This CDR3 reads CSARSQGANVLTF. As DNA, the CDR3 is TGCAGTGCTAGGTCTCAGGGGGCCAACGTCCTGACTTTC.

The rearrangement joins TRBV29-1 to TRBJ2-7; 8 nucleotides agree with TRBD1. Trimming removed 5 bases from V and 5 bases from J; junction bases left unmatched: 5. The CDR3 consists of 12 residues. The germline CDR1 and CDR2 sequences are SQVTM and ANQGSEA. This CDR3 reads CSVSGGLDEQYF. The CDR3 bases are TGCAGCGTTTCAGGGGGCCTCGACGAGCAGTACTTC.

This clonotype appeared many times. This sequence joins TRBV20-1 and TRBJ1-5; D might be TRBD1 (6 bases). The CDR3 runs 13 residues. Germline-derived CDR1 and CDR2 are DFQATT and SNEGSKA (reference sequence). CDR3 amino acids: CSTNGGLDQPQHF. In DNA, the CDR3 is TGCAGCACGAACGGGGGGCTGGATCAGCCCCAGCATTTT.

This clonotype showed up just a few times. The gene calls are TRBV28 and TRBJ1-2; 11 bases agree with TRBD1. The CDR3 has 13 residues. V lost 6 bases to trimming and J lost 7 bases; unmatched junction nucleotides: 4. Germline V gene sequence: CDR1 MDHEN, CDR2 SYDVKM. The CDR3 spells CASRSGQGAGYTF. For the CDR3, the DNA is TGTGCCAGCAGGTCTGGACAGGGGGCTGGCTACACCTTC.

The CDR3 region has the DNA TGTGCCAGCAGTCGGCTGGGGGTTGGAGATACGCAGTATTTT. Translating it yields CASSRLGVGDTQYF. The chain has TRBV6-5 and TRBJ2-3, with D possibly called TRBD1 or TRBD2 (5 bases each). The germline V and J ends were trimmed by 5 bases and 5 bases, with 14 bases remaining between them. Per germline, CDR1 MNHEY and CDR2 SVGAGI. The CDR3 totals 14 residues.

The chain carries TRBV20-1 and TRBJ2-1, with 8 bases lining up with TRBD2. With V trimmed by 3 bases and J by 9 bases, 10 bases remained unmatched. CDR1 and CDR2 (germline): DFQATT, SNEGSKA (reference sequence). This CDR3 is 14 amino acids long. The CDR3 bases are TGCAGTGCTAGTCGGGGACTAGAGGGACGTGAGCAGTTCTTC. Translation gives CSASRGLEGREQFF.

V usage is TRBV23-1 and J usage is TRBJ2-1; D is ambiguous. TRBV23-1 is an ORF; its function is uncertain. The CDR3 consists of 16 residues. V was trimmed by 0 bases and J by 0 bases, leaving 9 bases between them. CDR3 nucleotides: TGCGCCAGCAGTCAATCGACCAGGAGCTCCTACAATGAGCAGTTCTTC. Protein sequence: CASSQSTRSSYNEQFF.